The rows below give T cell receptor beta chains drawn from one sample of a study of shared clonotypes between healthy human individuals. Assay used: immunoSEQ multiplex PCR; TCRdb lists only in-frame clones, some missing. The sample has about 1.5 million clones; 98% are singletons. The specimen was naive CD4+ T cells sorted from blood. These receptors came from a man younger than 45 in good health. Both conserved end residues are part of each CDR3.

>TRBV27|TRBJ2-2
CASSLWQTSNTGELFF
>TRBV18|TRBJ2-3
CASSPQRSTDTQYF
>TRBV5-5|TRBJ2-5
CASSRSPGGGETQYF
>TRBV10-3|TRBJ2-5
CAISRGGSGETQYF
>TRBV10-3|TRBJ2-7
CAISDPGDGRAEQYF
>TRBV5-1|TRBJ2-1
CASSLSGVDEQFF
>TRBV7-6|TRBJ2-7
CASSLEDSVDYEQYF
>TRBV5-5|TRBJ2-2
CASSLELAGGSTGELFF
>TRBV6-1|TRBJ2-7
CASSVGGEGYEQYF
>TRBV7-2|TRBJ2-7
CASSLGGRRGREQYF
>TRBV10-1|TRBJ1-5
CASSESTGQPQHF
>TRBV6-4|TRBJ1-5
CASSPIPGQLNQPQHF
>TRBV7-3|TRBJ2-2
CASSPGVGNTGELFF
>TRBV5-1|TRBJ2-3
CASSLVVRGVGDTQYF
>TRBV9|TRBJ2-3
CASSVDPSGRARDTQYF
>TRBV18|TRBJ2-1
CASSPGLAGLNEQFF
>TRBV6-1|TRBJ2-6
CASSDFGAGSSGANVLTF
>TRBV5-1|TRBJ2-7
CASSPTWPLSYEQYF
>TRBV5-1|TRBJ2-7
CASSLGTSGTYEQYF
>TRBV28|TRBJ1-2
CASSDPWTGGYTF
>TRBV9|TRBJ2-1
CASSVSPSGYNEQFF
>TRBV7-6|TRBJ2-6
CASSLMGGSGANVLTF
>TRBV11-2|TRBJ2-1
CASSPRGGAPYNEQFF
>TRBV6-5|TRBJ2-7
CASSYWPSGTYEQYF
>TRBV9|TRBJ2-3
CASSVKGGDTQYF
>TRBV29-1|TRBJ2-5
CSVRRITAETQYF
>TRBV6-5|TRBJ2-1
CASRLAGGAYNEQFF
>TRBV13|TRBJ2-1
CATKWGEGNEQFF
>TRBV7-2|TRBJ1-1
CASSPRVTEAFF
>TRBV18|TRBJ2-7
CASSSPGHSYEQYF
>TRBV6-6|TRBJ2-3
CASSYGTSGTDTQYF
>TRBV28|TRBJ2-7
CASSFQVNEQYF
>TRBV6-1|TRBJ2-7
CASSLMDGSYEQYF
>TRBV27|TRBJ2-3
CASSLSASRRVTDTQYF
>TRBV7-8|TRBJ2-2
CASSLALAGGYTGELFF
>TRBV7-3|TRBJ1-1
CASSLSPDLYTEAFF
>TRBV30|TRBJ2-7
CAMDRDQGEQYF
>TRBV5-1|TRBJ2-7
CASSLAPPHEQYF
>TRBV5-4|TRBJ2-2
CASSLGVDGELFF
>TRBV12-5|TRBJ1-2
CASGPTANYGYTF
>TRBV15|TRBJ2-2
CATSRDRHKTGELFF
>TRBV27|TRBJ2-7
CASRHLTVPYEQYF
>TRBV4-1|TRBJ1-3
CASSQGKFITGNTIYF
>TRBV29-1|TRBJ2-1
CSVKISGRVAYNEQFF
>TRBV6-5|TRBJ2-7
CASSYDGYEQYF
>TRBV14|TRBJ2-2
CASSPRVAGELFF
>TRBV28|TRBJ1-4
CASRDNEKLFF
>TRBV9|TRBJ2-7
CASSMTGNHHEQYF
>TRBV7-3|TRBJ1-1
CASSLQGGTEAFF
>TRBV27|TRBJ1-2
CASSSGGRANYGYTF
>TRBV6-1|TRBJ2-7
CASTSGRAAEQYF
>TRBV28|TRBJ2-7
CASSLLDRAGSEQYF
>TRBV2|TRBJ2-7
CASSEAQAEGIGTRYEQYF
>TRBV5-1|TRBJ2-7
CASSLGGTGAYEQYF
>TRBV18|TRBJ1-5
CASSPPGQGIDSNQPQHF
>TRBV7-8|TRBJ1-2
CASSLGSEAYGYTF
>TRBV5-1|TRBJ2-2
CASSPIPGSGTGELFF
>TRBV6-1|TRBJ1-1
CASCENTEAFF
>TRBV15|TRBJ2-1
CATGPGGVSYNEQFF